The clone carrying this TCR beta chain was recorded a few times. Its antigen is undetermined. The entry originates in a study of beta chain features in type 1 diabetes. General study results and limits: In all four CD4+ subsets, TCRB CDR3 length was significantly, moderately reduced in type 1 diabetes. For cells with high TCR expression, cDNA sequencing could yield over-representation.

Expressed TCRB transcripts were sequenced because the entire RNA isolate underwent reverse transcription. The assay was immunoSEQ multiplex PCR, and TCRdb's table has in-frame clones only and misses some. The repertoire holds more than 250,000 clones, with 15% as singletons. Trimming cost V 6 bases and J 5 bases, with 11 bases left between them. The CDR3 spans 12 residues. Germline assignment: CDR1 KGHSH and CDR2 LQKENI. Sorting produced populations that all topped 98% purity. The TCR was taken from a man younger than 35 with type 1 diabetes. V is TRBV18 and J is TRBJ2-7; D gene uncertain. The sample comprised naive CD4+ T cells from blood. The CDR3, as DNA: TGTGCCAGCTCTTCACAAACAGACGAGCAGTACTTC. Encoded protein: CASSSQTDEQYF.